This TCR beta chain was found in a study of cytomegalovirus exposure and HLA in healthy donors. V was clipped by 4 bases and J by 4 bases; unmatched bases: 11. Germline values: CDR1 SGHRS, CDR2 YFSETQ. This CDR3 has 19 residues. Researchers ran the PCR with 60 Vbeta and 13 Jbeta primers. Data came from immunoSEQ multiplex PCR; TCRdb stores just in-frame clones and leaves some out. The data show approximately 250,000 clones, roughly 84% seen once. The sequence was obtained from a girl aged 2 to 9 in good health and CMV-seronegative. Material for sequencing was PBMCs. This chain joins TRBV5-1 and TRBJ2-2; 15 bases are shared with TRBD2. As DNA, the CDR3 is TGCGCCAGCAGCCAACGAGGACTAGCGGGGGGGCAGAGCACCGGGGAGCTGTTTTTT. Amino acid sequence: CASSQRGLAGGQSTGELFF.